The sequence of this TCR beta chain was determined in a study of lymphopenia after photon versus proton radiotherapy (dated by TCRdb to the late 2010s). About the study as a whole: The study compared the immunological effects of photon versus proton radiation therapy in patients with gastrointestinal tumors who developed high-grade lymphopenia. A cohort of around 18 patients with gastrointestinal tumors who received either photon or proton therapy and subsequently developed lymphopenia was included. The study was designed to characterize how the impact on the immune system differs between the two radiation modalities. General conclusions and limits of the study: After the lymphocyte count nadir, oligoclonal expansion, especially of CD8+ Temra cells, was observed in photon-treated repertoires, and the drop in diversity was driven by this expansion. During treatment, patients who received proton therapy stayed relatively stable, whereas patients who received photon therapy lost naive T cells and TCR diversity and gained effector/memory populations. Across the cohort, a larger post-nadir drop in TCR diversity was inversely correlated with overall survival time among patients who died. The survival association was assessed only in patients who died, and better survival with proton therapy was presented by the authors as a possibility rather than a demonstrated result.

Spanning cysteine to phenylalanine, the CDR3 consists of 15 amino acids. Of the read, only the CDR3 DNA is kept; its 45 bases are in frame from base 1. The germline V gene supplies CDR1 SGHTA and CDR2 FQGTGA. V loses 1 base at its end and J loses 8 bases; junction bases beyond the gene matches: 6. As regards this clone: No cognate antigen has been identified for it. Base qualities are not provided; no much larger clone lies one nucleotide away.

Libraries were built with the immunoSEQ multiplex PCR assay. Deep sequencing of rearranged TCR beta loci, alongside multiparametric flow cytometry, was used to profile T cell repertoires. TCRdb provides this immuneACCESS table in a form limited to in-frame rearrangements. Some clones are lacking; in checked studies, under half of them reflect an unresolved V gene, and why the rest are absent is not known. The sample table contains approximately 91,000 clones; only one count was recorded for around 88% of them. The ten largest clones capture about 1.3% of the sample. The chain uses TRBV7-3 and TRBJ2-1; 9 of the junction bases match TRBD2. This TCR derives from a man between 60 and 75 years old with pancreatic cancer. Sequencing used peripheral blood, obtained from a patient treated with proton-based radiotherapy. The DNA reads TGTGCCAGCAGCTTAAGTCTAGCGGGATATGATGAGCAGTTCTTC. This encodes CASSLSLAGYDEQFF. Reference TRBV7-3 and TRBJ2-1 proteins supply the regions before and after the CDR3; the full variable domain is: GAGVSQTPSNKVTEKGKYVELRCDPISGHTALYWYRQSLGQGPEFLIYFQGTGAADDSGLPNDRFFAVRPEGSVSTLKIQRTERGDSAVYLCASSLSLAGYDEQFFGPGTRLTVL.